A selection of T cell receptor beta chains follows, all from one sample in a study of post-analysis software for immune sequencing data. TCRdb reprocessed the PCR reads via MiXCR and lists one record per CDR3 protein. The sample lists some 800,000 distinct CDR3 sequences; around 45% were seen once. Material for sequencing was blood. These receptors originate from a girl aged 10 to 17 with multiple sclerosis. CDR3s include the opening cysteine and the closing phenylalanine or tryptophan. A D gene is named only where the DNA matches it firmly. Clone size is not always given. Where it is, it says once, few, many or a class for expanded clones.

D gene	clone size	J gene	V gene	CDR3 protein	CDR3 DNA
-	-	TRBJ2-7	TRBV18	CASSPLLGVDSYEQYF	TGTGCCAGCTCACCCTTACTGGGGGTAGACTCCTACGAGCAGTACTTC
TRBD2	few	TRBJ2-3	TRBV6-5	CASSYSSLAEDPDTQYF	TGTGCCAGCAGTTACTCGAGCCTAGCGGAGGACCCGGATACGCAGTATTTT
-	-	TRBJ2-5	TRBV27	CASSTGHQETQYF	TGTGCCAGCAGCACGGGACACCAAGAGACCCAGTACTTC
-	-	TRBJ2-7	TRBV20-1	CSMAPAGASYEQYF	TGCAGCATGGCCCCCGCGGGGGCCTCCTACGAGCAGTACTTC
-	-	TRBJ1-2	TRBV5-1	CASSSRTFTAESTYGYTF	TGCGCCAGCAGCTCCCGTACTTTTACTGCTGAGTCTACCTATGGCTACACCTTC
-	few	TRBJ2-3	TRBV20-1	CSAEYEATDTQYF	TGCAGTGCTGAGTATGAGGCCACAGATACGCAGTATTTT
TRBD1	few	TRBJ2-7	TRBV4-2	CASSQDPGQALSYEQYF	TGTGCCAGCAGCCAAGATCCGGGACAGGCTCTCTCCTACGAGCAGTACTTC
-	few	TRBJ2-1	TRBV10-3	CAISDKRDEQFF	TGTGCCATCAGTGATAAGAGGGATGAGCAGTTCTTC
-	once	TRBJ2-5	TRBV12-3/TRBV12-4	CAGTRDTKETQYF	TGTGCCGGCACCAGAGACACAAAAGAGACCCAGTACTTC
-	few	TRBJ2-7	TRBV13	CASSRPAAEQYF	TGTGCCAGCAGCCGCCCCGCCGCCGAGCAGTACTTC
TRBD2	-	TRBJ2-1	TRBV29-1	CSVVRAGSASGGVEQFF	TGCAGCGTTGTGAGGGCCGGATCGGCTAGCGGGGGAGTTGAGCAGTTCTTC
TRBD2	-	TRBJ2-1	TRBV2	CATQRESYNEQFF	TGTGCCACCCAGCGGGAGTCGTACAATGAGCAGTTCTTC
-	-	TRBJ1-4	TRBV29-1	CSAGDEKLFF	TGCAGCGCCGGAGATGAAAAACTGTTTTTT
TRBD2	-	TRBJ2-5	TRBV24-1	CATSVAGQETQYF	TGTGCCACCAGTGTAGCGGGGCAAGAGACCCAGTACTTC
-	-	TRBJ2-3	TRBV12-3/TRBV12-4	CASSLGGRRADTQYF	TGTGCCAGCAGTTTAGGGGGGAGGCGCGCAGATACGCAGTATTTT
-	-	TRBJ2-1	TRBV9	CASSVGVAYNEQFF	TGTGCCAGCAGCGTGGGGGTGGCCTACAATGAGCAGTTCTTC
TRBD1	few	TRBJ1-3	TRBV9	CASSVSTGGSGNTIYF	TGTGCCAGCAGCGTTTCCACAGGGGGCTCTGGAAACACCATATATTTT
TRBD1	-	TRBJ2-4	TRBV9	CASSVGTATNIQYF	TGTGCCAGCAGCGTTGGGACAGCCACAAACATTCAGTACTTC
TRBD2	-	TRBJ2-3	TRBV6-1	CASSRPASGSLLEDTQYF	TGTGCCAGCAGTCGTCCTGCTAGCGGGAGTTTGTTGGAAGATACGCAGTATTTT
-	-	TRBJ1-3	TRBV6-6	CASSYTSELWTGNTIYF	TGTGCCAGCAGTTACACCTCCGAACTTTGGACTGGAAACACCATATATTTT
-	-	TRBJ1-2	TRBV7-8	CASSLEGGALGYTF	TGTGCCAGCAGCTTAGAAGGGGGGGCGCTTGGCTACACCTTC
-	few	TRBJ1-2	TRBV12-3/TRBV12-4	CASSFGRDGYTF	TGTGCCAGCAGTTTTGGGCGAGATGGCTACACCTTC
-	few	TRBJ1-2	TRBV5-6	CASSLRRSNYGYTF	TGTGCCAGCAGCTTGCGCAGGAGTAACTATGGCTACACCTTC
-	once	TRBJ2-2	TRBV4-1	CASSQDERITGELFF	TGCGCCAGCAGCCAAGATGAGAGAATTACCGGGGAGCTGTTTTTT
-	few	TRBJ2-7	TRBV6-6	CASSYHGTGDYEQYF	TGTGCCAGCAGTTACCACGGGACGGGAGACTACGAGCAGTACTTC
-	-	TRBJ2-7	TRBV28	CASSQSRDGPYEQYF	TGTGCCAGCAGCCAGTCCCGGGACGGGCCCTACGAGCAGTACTTC
TRBD1	few	TRBJ1-2	TRBV30	CAWRVDRLGGYTF	TGTGCCTGGAGAGTGGACAGGCTAGGCGGCTACACCTTC
-	-	TRBJ2-5	TRBV5-6	CASSLGVEGSPQETQYF	TGTGCCAGCAGCTTGGGGGTTGAGGGGAGCCCCCAAGAGACCCAGTACTTC
TRBD2	few	TRBJ2-3	TRBV7-2	CASSLGTSGSRNTQYF	TGTGCCAGCAGCCTGGGGACTAGCGGGAGTAGAAATACGCAGTATTTT
TRBD1	-	TRBJ2-3	TRBV7-2	CASSLSTGDRGEADTQYF	TGTGCCAGCAGCCTCTCGACCGGGGACAGGGGGGAGGCAGATACGCAGTATTTT
-	-	TRBJ2-5	TRBV10-3	CAISESGGHQETQYF	TGTGCCATCAGTGAGTCGGGGGGGCACCAAGAGACCCAGTACTTC
-	few	TRBJ2-3	TRBV9	CASSSRPRDTQYF	TGTGCCAGCAGCTCCCGACCTAGGGATACGCAGTATTTT
TRBD2	few	TRBJ2-5	TRBV4-2	CASSPFEGGPETQYF	TGTGCCAGCAGCCCTTTTGAGGGAGGGCCTGAGACCCAGTACTTC
-	-	TRBJ2-3	TRBV5-1	CASSLDRAPTDTQYF	TGCGCCAGCAGCTTGGACAGGGCCCCCACAGATACGCAGTATTTT
-	-	TRBJ1-2	TRBV29-1	CSASQGGNYGYTF	TGCAGCGCATCCCAGGGAGGGAACTATGGCTACACCTTC
-	-	TRBJ1-6	TRBV12-3/TRBV12-4	CASSLGSTYNSPLHF	TGTGCCAGCAGTTTGGGATCTACCTATAATTCACCCCTCCACTTT
TRBD2	-	TRBJ2-3	TRBV20-1	CSARVSGSTDTQYF	TGCAGTGCTAGAGTTAGCGGGAGCACAGATACGCAGTATTTT
TRBD2	few	TRBJ2-7	TRBV20-1	CSAVGLAFSAYEQYF	TGCAGTGCTGTGGGACTAGCCTTTTCCGCCTACGAGCAGTACTTC
-	few	TRBJ1-5	TRBV10-3	CAISESLRGEGNQPQHF	TGTGCCATCAGTGAGTCCCTCAGGGGAGAGGGCAATCAGCCCCAGCATTTT
-	-	TRBJ2-3	TRBV7-2	CASSRDRYPTDTQYF	TGTGCCAGCAGCCGCGACAGGTATCCTACAGATACGCAGTATTTT
-	-	TRBJ2-7	TRBV10-3	CAISESSPGSSEEIQYF	TGTGCCATCAGTGAGTCGAGCCCCGGGAGCTCCGAAGAGATCCAGTACTTC